The next 3 T cell receptor beta chains were all read from a single sample in a study of T cells after posttransplantation cyclophosphamide. This table comes from immunoSEQ multiplex PCR, and its TCRdb copy is limited to in-frame clones, with some not included. The sample lists tens of thousands of clones; roughly 95% were seen once. Sequenced input: PBMCs. The source is a woman between 25 and 40 years old in good health and a related stem cell transplant donor.

The CDR3 DNA is TGTGCCAGCAGCCCCGACAGGCGAATTCAGTACTTC. It specifies CASSPDRRIQYF. V is TRBV5-4 and J is TRBJ2-4, with D possibly matching TRBD1 (6 bases). Germline V gene data show CDR1 as SGHNT and CDR2 as YYREEE (reference sequence). The CDR3 extends over 12 amino acids. The V end lost 4 bases, the J end lost 10 bases, and 12 bases lay between the germline ends.

The rearrangement links TRBV6-1 to TRBJ2-3, with D possibly matching TRBD1 (5 bases). Trimming removed 6 bases at V and 1 base at J, with 8 bases between. Germline V gene data show CDR1 as MNHNS and CDR2 as SASEGT. The CDR3 sequence is 13 residues long. The CDR3: CASRGRGTDTQYF. As DNA, the CDR3 is TGTGCCAGCAGGGGCAGGGGCACAGATACGCAGTATTTT.

The rearrangement uses TRBV19 and TRBJ2-3, with TRBD1 identical over 9 bases. The CDR3 covers 16 residues. The V and J ends lost 5 bases and 1 base, in that order; junction bases with no gene match: 7. Germline CDR1 and CDR2: LNHDA and SQIVND (reference sequence). The CDR3 spells CASSLGDRARTDTQYF. CDR3 DNA sequence: TGTGCCAGTAGTCTCGGGGACAGGGCCCGCACAGATACGCAGTATTTT. Looking up the rest from reference TRBV19 and TRBJ2-3 gives the full variable domain: DGGITQSPKYLFRKEGQNVTLSCEQNLNHDAMYWYRQDPGQGLRLIYYSQIVNDFQKGDIAEGYSVSREKKESFPLTVTSAQKNPTAFYLCASSLGDRARTDTQYFGPGTRLTVL.